This paragraph covers one T cell receptor (beta chain) sequence. CDR3 length equals 15 residues. V was pared by 0 bases and J by 4 bases, with 12 bases between. Germline V gene data show CDR1 as LGHNA and CDR2 as YNFKEQ. The data were taken from a study of OX40 agonist ivuxolimab in advanced cancers. TCRdb keeps only in-frame clones here, not all; method: immunoSEQ multiplex PCR. The table includes over 9,000 clones, 79% detected once. The material sequenced was CD4+ or CD8+ T cells sorted from blood, taken in a trial of the OX40 agonist ivuxolimab. This TCR was recovered from an adult with an advanced solid tumor such as melanoma, head and neck, liver or kidney cancer. The rearrangement joins TRBV4-2 to TRBJ1-2; the D gene is possibly TRBD1 (5 bases). CDR3 nucleotides: TGTGCCAGCAGCCAAGAAGTAGGGACTGCCTATGGCTACACCTTC. Protein sequence: CASSQEVGTAYGYTF.